Sequencing of this TCR beta chain was carried out in a study of T cell repertoires in cytomegalovirus infection. Study-wide results and limits: In two of eight donors, the top clonotype was HLA-C-restricted CMV-specific.

The CDR3 loop spans 15 amino acids. In germline, CDR1 is SGHTA, CDR2 FQGNSA. Between the trimmed V and J ends, which lost 4 bases and 3 bases, there was a span of 15 bases. TCRdb reanalysed the reads using MiXCR and keeps one entry per CDR3 protein. The sample shows some 800,000 distinct CDR3 sequences, 25% to 35% of them seen only once. This clonotype was found many times. The antigen remains unidentified. The receptor was isolated from a human donor in good health (CMV status not recorded). Some clones in this sample may be carry-over from other donors' samples. The genes are TRBV7-2 and TRBJ1-1, with unresolved D. The material sequenced was cultured CD8+ T cells from PBMCs, taken from culture after CMV antigen stimulation. For the CDR3, the DNA is TGTGCCAGCAGCTCACCGGGCCCAACCCACACTGAAGCTTTCTTT. Residues: CASSSPGPTHTEAFF.